The entry below describes one T cell receptor beta chain. Its antigen is not identified. Germline values: CDR1 KGHDR, CDR2 SFDVKD. The ends were cut back, 5 bases at V and 2 bases at J, with 12 bases in the middle. The CDR3 loop spans 14 amino acids. Researchers amplified the TCR beta CDR3 regions from RNA transcripts. The study used the HTBI primer set for a first-round RT-PCR of the TCR CDR3. TCRdb recomputed calls from the multiplex PCR reads with MiXCR, one row per CDR3 protein. There are around 50,000 distinct CDR3 sequences in the sample; over 40% occur only once, and over 8% lies in the top ten. The source of the PBMCs was 8.5 to 10 ml of fresh peripheral blood. This sample is drawn from a study of T cells in Graves' hyperthyroidism and ophthalmopathy. Notes on the study in general: Classification by a 13 V-J model distinguished ophthalmopathy from stable hyperthyroidism.

The V gene is TRBV24-1, the J gene TRBJ2-7; tentatively, D is TRBD2 (5 bases). The sequence derives from a woman in her forties or fifties with Graves' ophthalmopathy. The material sequenced was blood. CDR3 residues: CATSVPWETYEQYF. The CDR3 bases are TGTGCCACCAGTGTCCCCTGGGAGACCTACGAGCAGTACTTC.